Listed below are T cell receptor beta chains from one sample, sequenced in a study of identical twins. A single record per CDR3 protein comes from TCRdb applying MiXCR to the 5' RACE reads. The sample has hundreds of thousands of distinct CDR3 sequences, over 5% seen once. The sample comprised naive T cells sorted from blood. These receptors were obtained from a man aged 18 to 29 in good health. The CDR3 runs from the conserved cysteine through the conserved F or W. Each record gives: J gene, clone size, V gene, D gene, CDR3 DNA, CDR3 protein. The D gene is left open where the match is weak. Clone size is shown for a subset of rows, as once, few, many or a class of expanded clone.

J gene: TRBJ2-2
clone size: NA
V gene: TRBV10-1
D gene: NA
CDR3 DNA: TGCGCCAGCAGCGTTGGAAGGGGATTCACCGGGGAGCTGTTTTTT
CDR3 protein: CASSVGRGFTGELFF

J gene: TRBJ2-1
clone size: NA
V gene: TRBV29-1
D gene: NA
CDR3 DNA: TGCAGCGTTGTGTTATGGGAGGCTGCCGGGAATGAGCAGTTCTTC
CDR3 protein: CSVVLWEAAGNEQFF

J gene: TRBJ2-7
clone size: many
V gene: TRBV10-3
D gene: NA
CDR3 DNA: TGTGCCATCAGTGAGGAGGGCTACGAGCAGTACTTC
CDR3 protein: CAISEEGYEQYF

J gene: TRBJ2-3
clone size: many
V gene: TRBV4-2
D gene: NA
CDR3 DNA: TGTGCCAGCAGCCAAGATCTTGGCACAGATACGCAGTATTTT
CDR3 protein: CASSQDLGTDTQYF

J gene: TRBJ2-1
clone size: many
V gene: TRBV27
D gene: NA
CDR3 DNA: TGTGCCAGCTCTATAAGCGGGTACGATAACAATGAGCAGTTCTTC
CDR3 protein: CASSISGYDNNEQFF

J gene: TRBJ2-5
clone size: NA
V gene: TRBV12-3/TRBV12-4
D gene: NA
CDR3 DNA: TGTGCCAGCAGTCCCGGAGGGGTTCCTGTAGAGACCCAGTACTTC
CDR3 protein: CASSPGGVPVETQYF

J gene: TRBJ2-5
clone size: NA
V gene: TRBV7-8
D gene: NA
CDR3 DNA: TGTGCCAGCAGCTTAGCGGACAAAAGGGTGGCCCAGTACTTC
CDR3 protein: CASSLADKRVAQYF

J gene: TRBJ2-5
clone size: few
V gene: TRBV5-1
D gene: NA
CDR3 DNA: TGCGCCAGCAGCGAGGTAGCTGGGGAGACCCAGTACTTC
CDR3 protein: CASSEVAGETQYF

J gene: TRBJ2-2
clone size: many
V gene: TRBV20-1
D gene: NA
CDR3 DNA: TGCAGTGCGCTTGGTTTGGAGGGCCCCACCGGGGAGCTGTTTTTT
CDR3 protein: CSALGLEGPTGELFF

J gene: TRBJ1-5
clone size: many
V gene: TRBV24-1
D gene: TRBD1
CDR3 DNA: TGTGCCACCAGCCAGGGACAGAGTCAGCCCCAGCATTTT
CDR3 protein: CATSQGQSQPQHF

J gene: TRBJ2-5
clone size: few
V gene: TRBV20-1
D gene: TRBD2
CDR3 DNA: TGCAGTGCTAAGATAAGCGGGAGTTTAGGAGAGACCCAGTACTTC
CDR3 protein: CSAKISGSLGETQYF

J gene: TRBJ1-6
clone size: NA
V gene: TRBV7-8
D gene: NA
CDR3 DNA: TGTGCCAGCAGCGGCCCCGGGGGAGGGTATTCACCCCTCCACTTT
CDR3 protein: CASSGPGGGYSPLHF

J gene: TRBJ2-5
clone size: NA
V gene: TRBV5-1
D gene: NA
CDR3 DNA: TGCGCCAGCAGCTTGCGAGGACACCGCGAAGAGACCCAGTACTTC
CDR3 protein: CASSLRGHREETQYF

J gene: TRBJ1-6
clone size: NA
V gene: TRBV20-1
D gene: NA
CDR3 DNA: TGCAGTGCTAGACCCCGGACGGCGAGCTCCTATAATTCACCCCTCCACTTT
CDR3 protein: CSARPRTASSYNSPLHF

J gene: TRBJ1-5
clone size: NA
V gene: TRBV2
D gene: TRBD1
CDR3 DNA: TGTGCCAGCGACAGGGGGCTATCTCAGCCCCAGCATTTT
CDR3 protein: CASDRGLSQPQHF

J gene: TRBJ2-7
clone size: many
V gene: TRBV5-4
D gene: NA
CDR3 DNA: TGTGCCAGCAGCTTGATCGACAGGTCTTACGAGCAGTACTTC
CDR3 protein: CASSLIDRSYEQYF

J gene: TRBJ2-3
clone size: NA
V gene: TRBV2
D gene: NA
CDR3 DNA: TGTGCCAGCATCGAAGGAGAGGGGACCCTGCAGTATTTT
CDR3 protein: CASIEGEGTLQYF

J gene: TRBJ2-1
clone size: NA
V gene: TRBV7-6
D gene: TRBD2
CDR3 DNA: TGTGCCAGCAGCTTAGCGCTCGGGGGGGCTCGCAATGAGCAGTTCTTC
CDR3 protein: CASSLALGGARNEQFF

J gene: TRBJ2-1
clone size: NA
V gene: TRBV6-2/TRBV6-3
D gene: TRBD2
CDR3 DNA: TGTGCCAGCAGTCCTTGGACTAGCAACGTAGGTGAGCAGTTCTTC
CDR3 protein: CASSPWTSNVGEQFF

J gene: TRBJ2-7
clone size: many
V gene: TRBV6-2/TRBV6-3
D gene: TRBD1
CDR3 DNA: TGTGCCAGCAGTCTTACAGGGGGACCAATTGACGAGCAGTACTTC
CDR3 protein: CASSLTGGPIDEQYF

J gene: TRBJ2-6
clone size: NA
V gene: TRBV15
D gene: TRBD1
CDR3 DNA: TGTGCCACCAGCACTCGGACAGGGGGCTTTGGGGCCAACGTCCTGACTTTC
CDR3 protein: CATSTRTGGFGANVLTF

J gene: TRBJ2-5
clone size: many
V gene: TRBV24-1
D gene: NA
CDR3 DNA: TGTGCCACCAGTGATTATGGGGGAATTCCGCAAAGAGAGACCCAGTACTTC
CDR3 protein: CATSDYGGIPQRETQYF

J gene: TRBJ1-5
clone size: many
V gene: TRBV11-2
D gene: TRBD1
CDR3 DNA: TGTGCCAGCAGCTCCGGGACAGGCGGAAGCAATCAGCCCCAGCATTTT
CDR3 protein: CASSSGTGGSNQPQHF

J gene: TRBJ2-3
clone size: many
V gene: TRBV5-1
D gene: TRBD2
CDR3 DNA: TGCGCCAGCAGCTTGACTAGCGGAAGTCGGGATACGCAGTATTTT
CDR3 protein: CASSLTSGSRDTQYF

J gene: TRBJ1-5
clone size: many
V gene: TRBV9
D gene: NA
CDR3 DNA: TGTGCCAGCAGCGTAGGGGGGGGCAATCAGCCCCAGCATTTT
CDR3 protein: CASSVGGGNQPQHF

J gene: TRBJ2-1
clone size: few
V gene: TRBV24-1
D gene: NA
CDR3 DNA: TGTGCCACCAGTGACAAAGGTTTCAGCTCCTACAATGAGCAGTTCTTC
CDR3 protein: CATSDKGFSSYNEQFF

J gene: TRBJ2-7
clone size: NA
V gene: TRBV11-2
D gene: TRBD1
CDR3 DNA: TGTGCCAGCAGCTCTGGACAGGGCGGGATGTCCGAGCAGTACTTC
CDR3 protein: CASSSGQGGMSEQYF

J gene: TRBJ2-7
clone size: NA
V gene: TRBV29-1
D gene: NA
CDR3 DNA: TGCAGCGTTGTTGGGGCGGACTACGAGCAGTACTTC
CDR3 protein: CSVVGADYEQYF